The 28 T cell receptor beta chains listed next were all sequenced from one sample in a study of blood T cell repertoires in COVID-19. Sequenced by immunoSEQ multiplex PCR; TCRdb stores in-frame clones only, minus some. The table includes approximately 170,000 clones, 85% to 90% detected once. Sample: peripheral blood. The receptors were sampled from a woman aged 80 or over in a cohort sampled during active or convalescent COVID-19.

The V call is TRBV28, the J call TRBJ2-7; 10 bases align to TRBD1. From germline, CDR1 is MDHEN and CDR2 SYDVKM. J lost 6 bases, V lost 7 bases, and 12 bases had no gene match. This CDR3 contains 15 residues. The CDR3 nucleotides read TGTGCCAGCACCGACCCGGGACAGGGGTCCCGCGAGCAGTACTTC. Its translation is CASTDPGQGSREQYF.

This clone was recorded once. The CDR3 here is CASSQAGLAEMKQFF. In DNA form, the CDR3 reads TGCGCCAGCAGCCAGGCGGGACTAGCGGAGATGAAGCAGTTCTTC. The chain couples TRBV4-1 to TRBJ2-1; 11 nucleotides agree with TRBD2. The germline V gene encodes CDR1 MGHRA and CDR2 YSYEKL. CDR3 length equals 15 residues. With V trimmed by 3 bases and J by 11 bases, 9 bases remained unmatched.

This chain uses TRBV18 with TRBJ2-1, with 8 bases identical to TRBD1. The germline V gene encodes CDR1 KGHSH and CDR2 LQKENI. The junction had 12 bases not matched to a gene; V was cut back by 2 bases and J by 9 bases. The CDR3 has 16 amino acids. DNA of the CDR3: TGTGCCAGCTCACCATTACGGACAGGGACGGAGGGTGAGCAGTTCTTC. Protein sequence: CASSPLRTGTEGEQFF.

CDR3 in amino acids: CAWGSAGLTDEQFF. In nucleotides, the CDR3 is TGTGCCTGGGGATCGGCAGGACTCACGGATGAGCAGTTCTTC. The chain is built from TRBV30 and TRBJ2-1, with D maybe TRBD2 (5 bases). Trimming took 5 bases from V and 8 from J, leaving 19 bases between them. This CDR3 contains 14 residues. In germline, CDR1 is GTSNPN, CDR2 SVGIG (reference sequence).

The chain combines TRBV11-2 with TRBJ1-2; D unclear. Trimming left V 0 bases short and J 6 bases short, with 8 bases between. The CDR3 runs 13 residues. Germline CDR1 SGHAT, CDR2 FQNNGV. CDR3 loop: CASSLEQIHGYTF. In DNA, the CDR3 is TGTGCCAGCAGCTTAGAACAGATCCATGGCTACACCTTC.

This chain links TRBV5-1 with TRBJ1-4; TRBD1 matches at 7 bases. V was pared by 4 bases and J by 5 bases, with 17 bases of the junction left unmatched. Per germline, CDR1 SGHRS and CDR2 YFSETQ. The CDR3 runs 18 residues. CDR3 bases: TGCGCCAGCAGCCCGGAGGAGGGCCCGGGACAGAACAATGAAAAACTGTTTTTT. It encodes CASSPEEGPGQNNEKLFF. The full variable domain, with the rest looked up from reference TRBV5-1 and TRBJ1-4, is KAGVTQTPRYLIKTRGQQVTLSCSPISGHRSVSWYQQTPGQGLQFLFEYFSETQRNKGNFPGRFSGRQFSNSRSEMNVSTLELGDSALYLCASSPEEGPGQNNEKLFFGSGTQLSVL.

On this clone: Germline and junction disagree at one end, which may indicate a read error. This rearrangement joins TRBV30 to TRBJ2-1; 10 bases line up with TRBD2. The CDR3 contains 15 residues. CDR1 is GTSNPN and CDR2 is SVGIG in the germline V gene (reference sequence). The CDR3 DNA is TGTGCCTGGGACTCTATGGGACTAGCGAACAATGCGCAGTTCTTC. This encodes CAWDSMGLANNAQFF.

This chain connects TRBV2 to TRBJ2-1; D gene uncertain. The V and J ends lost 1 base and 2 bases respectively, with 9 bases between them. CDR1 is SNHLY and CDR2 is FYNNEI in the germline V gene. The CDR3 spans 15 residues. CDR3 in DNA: TGTGCCAGCAGTGAAGAAGCAATCGCCTACAATGAGCAGTTCTTC. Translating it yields CASSEEAIAYNEQFF.

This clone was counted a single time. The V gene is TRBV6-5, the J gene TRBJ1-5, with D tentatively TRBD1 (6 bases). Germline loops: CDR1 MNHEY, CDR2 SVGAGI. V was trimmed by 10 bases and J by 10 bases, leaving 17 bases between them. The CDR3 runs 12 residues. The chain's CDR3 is CANGGGGLPQHF. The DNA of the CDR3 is TGTGCCAATGGCGGGGGGGGGCTCCCCCAGCATTTT.

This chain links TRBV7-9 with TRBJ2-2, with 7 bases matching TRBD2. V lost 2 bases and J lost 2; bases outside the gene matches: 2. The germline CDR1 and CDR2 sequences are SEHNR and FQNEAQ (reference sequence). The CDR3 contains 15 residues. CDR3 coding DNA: TGTGCCAGCAGCTTAACTAGCGTAAACACCGGGGAGCTGTTTTTT. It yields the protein CASSLTSVNTGELFF.

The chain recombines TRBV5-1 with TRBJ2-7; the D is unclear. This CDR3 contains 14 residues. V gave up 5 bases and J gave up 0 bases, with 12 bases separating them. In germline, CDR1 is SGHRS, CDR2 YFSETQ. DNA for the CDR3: TGCGCCAGCAGTACGGGTGGAAACTCCTACGAGCAGTACTTC. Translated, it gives CASSTGGNSYEQYF. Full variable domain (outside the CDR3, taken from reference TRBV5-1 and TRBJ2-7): KAGVTQTPRYLIKTRGQQVTLSCSPISGHRSVSWYQQTPGQGLQFLFEYFSETQRNKGNFPGRFSGRQFSNSRSEMNVSTLELGDSALYLCASSTGGNSYEQYFGPGTRLTVT.

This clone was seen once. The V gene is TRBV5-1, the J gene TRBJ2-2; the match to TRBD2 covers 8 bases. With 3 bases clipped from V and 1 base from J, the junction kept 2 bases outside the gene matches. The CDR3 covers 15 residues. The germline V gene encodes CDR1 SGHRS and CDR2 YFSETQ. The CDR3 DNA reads TGCGCCAGCAGCTCGAGCGGGGGGAACACCGGGGAGCTGTTTTTT. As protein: CASSSSGGNTGELFF.

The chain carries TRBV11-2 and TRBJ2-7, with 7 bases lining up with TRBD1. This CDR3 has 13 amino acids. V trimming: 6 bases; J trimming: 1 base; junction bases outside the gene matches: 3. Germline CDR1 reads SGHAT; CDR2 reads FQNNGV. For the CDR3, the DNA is TGTGCCAGCAGACAACAGGGGTCCTACGAGCAGTACTTC. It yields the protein CASRQQGSYEQYF.

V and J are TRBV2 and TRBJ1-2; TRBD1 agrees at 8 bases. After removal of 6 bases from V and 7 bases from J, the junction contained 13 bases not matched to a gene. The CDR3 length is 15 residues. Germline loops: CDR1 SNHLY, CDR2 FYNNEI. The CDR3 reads CASSESTGAVSGYTF. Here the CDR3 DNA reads TGTGCCAGCAGCGAATCGACAGGGGCAGTGAGTGGCTACACCTTC.

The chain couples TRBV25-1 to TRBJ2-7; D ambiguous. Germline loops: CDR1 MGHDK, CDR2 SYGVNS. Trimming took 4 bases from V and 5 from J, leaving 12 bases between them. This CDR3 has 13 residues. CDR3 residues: CASSVAYYNEQYF. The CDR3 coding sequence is TGTGCCAGCAGTGTTGCTTATTACAACGAGCAGTACTTC.

The CDR3 loop reads CASVSSGSNEQFF. The CDR3 DNA reads as TGTGCCAGCGTATCTAGCGGGAGTAATGAGCAGTTCTTC. This chain uses TRBV2 with TRBJ2-1; 10 positions agree with TRBD2. V shed 8 bases and J 7 bases; nucleotides not matched to a gene: 5. The CDR3 extends over 13 amino acids. Germline lookup yields CDR1 SNHLY and CDR2 FYNNEI.

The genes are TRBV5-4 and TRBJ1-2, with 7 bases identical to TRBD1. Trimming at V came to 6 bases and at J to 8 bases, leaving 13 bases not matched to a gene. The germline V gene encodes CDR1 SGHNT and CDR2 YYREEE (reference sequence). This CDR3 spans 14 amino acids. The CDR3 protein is CASTIQGGWGGYTF. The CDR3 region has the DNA TGTGCCAGCACCATCCAGGGGGGATGGGGCGGCTACACCTTC.

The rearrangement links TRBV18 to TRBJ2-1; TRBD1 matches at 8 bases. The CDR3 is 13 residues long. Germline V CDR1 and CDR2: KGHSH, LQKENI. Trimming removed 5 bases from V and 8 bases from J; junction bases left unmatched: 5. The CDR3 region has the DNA TGTGCCAGCTCAGGACAGGGTTCCCATGAGCAGTTCTTC. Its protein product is CASSGQGSHEQFF.

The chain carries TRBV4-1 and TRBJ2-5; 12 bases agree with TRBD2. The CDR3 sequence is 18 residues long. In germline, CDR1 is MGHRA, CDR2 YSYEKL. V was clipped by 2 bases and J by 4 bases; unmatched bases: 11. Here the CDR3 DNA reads TGCGCCAGCAGCCAATTGGGGCTAGCGGGAGGGTCGAGAGAGACCCAGTACTTC. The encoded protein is CASSQLGLAGGSRETQYF.

The CDR3 is CAISDRGGNQPQHF. The CDR3 nucleotides read TGTGCCATCAGTGACAGGGGAGGGAATCAGCCCCAGCATTTT. The chain recombines TRBV10-3 with TRBJ1-5; a weak D match, TRBD1 (6 bases). CDR3 length: 14 residues. The germline V and J ends were trimmed by 3 bases and 4 bases, with 10 bases remaining between them. Germline V gene lookup returns CDR1 ENHRY and CDR2 SYGVKD.

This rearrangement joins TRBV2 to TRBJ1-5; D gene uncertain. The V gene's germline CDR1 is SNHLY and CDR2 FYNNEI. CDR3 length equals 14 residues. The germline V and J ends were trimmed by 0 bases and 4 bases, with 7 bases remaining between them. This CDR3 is CASSEAAINQPQHF. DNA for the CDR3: TGTGCCAGCAGTGAAGCGGCAATTAATCAGCCCCAGCATTTT.

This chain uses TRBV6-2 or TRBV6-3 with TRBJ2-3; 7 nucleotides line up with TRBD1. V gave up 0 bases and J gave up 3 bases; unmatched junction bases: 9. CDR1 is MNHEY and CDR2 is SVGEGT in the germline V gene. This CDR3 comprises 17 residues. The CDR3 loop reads CASSYSRQGYSTDTQYF. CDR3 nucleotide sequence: TGTGCCAGCAGTTACTCGAGACAGGGATATTCGACAGATACGCAGTATTTT.

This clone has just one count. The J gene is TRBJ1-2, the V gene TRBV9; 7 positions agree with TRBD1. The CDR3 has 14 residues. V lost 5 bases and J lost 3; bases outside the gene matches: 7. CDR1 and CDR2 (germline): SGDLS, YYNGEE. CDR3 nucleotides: TGTGCCAGCAGTGAAGGGGGCCAGGACTATGGCTACACCTTC. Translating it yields CASSEGGQDYGYTF.

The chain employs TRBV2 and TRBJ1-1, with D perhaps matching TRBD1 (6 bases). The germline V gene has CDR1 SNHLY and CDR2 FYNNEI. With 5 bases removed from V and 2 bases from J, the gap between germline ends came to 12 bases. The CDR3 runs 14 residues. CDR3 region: CASSQQGINTEAFF. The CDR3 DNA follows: TGTGCCAGCAGTCAACAGGGAATCAACACTGAAGCTTTCTTT.

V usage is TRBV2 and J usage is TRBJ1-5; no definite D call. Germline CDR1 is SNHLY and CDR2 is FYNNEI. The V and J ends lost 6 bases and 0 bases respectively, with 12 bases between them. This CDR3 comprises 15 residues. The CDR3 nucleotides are TGTGCCAGCAGCCCAGGTATCAATAGCAATCAGCCCCAGCATTTT. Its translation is CASSPGINSNQPQHF.

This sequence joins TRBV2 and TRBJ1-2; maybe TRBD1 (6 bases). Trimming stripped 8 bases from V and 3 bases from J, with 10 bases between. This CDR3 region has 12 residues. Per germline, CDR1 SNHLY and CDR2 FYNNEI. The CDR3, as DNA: TGTGCCAGCCGCAGGGGACACTATGGCTACACCTTC. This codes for CASRRGHYGYTF.

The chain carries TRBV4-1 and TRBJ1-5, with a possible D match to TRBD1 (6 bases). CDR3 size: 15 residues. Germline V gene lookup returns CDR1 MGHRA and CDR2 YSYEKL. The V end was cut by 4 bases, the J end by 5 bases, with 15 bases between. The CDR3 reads CASSPQGVGDQPQHF. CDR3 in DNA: TGCGCCAGCAGCCCACAGGGAGTGGGGGATCAGCCCCAGCATTTT.

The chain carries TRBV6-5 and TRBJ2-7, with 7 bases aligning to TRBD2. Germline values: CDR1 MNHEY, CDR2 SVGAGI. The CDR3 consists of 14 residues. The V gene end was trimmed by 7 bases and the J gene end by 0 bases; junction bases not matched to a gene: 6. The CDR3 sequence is CASTLGGTSYEQYV. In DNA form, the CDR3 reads TGTGCCAGCACCCTGGGGGGGACCTCCTACGAGCAGTACGTC.